One T cell receptor beta chain is described in this entry. Deletions cut 0 bases from V and 4 bases from J, with 4 bases between. The germline V gene has CDR1 MGHRA and CDR2 YSYEKL. This CDR3 region has 13 residues. These data originate in a study of cytotoxic CD8 clonotypes in ibrutinib-treated CLL. Target depth was 1 in 200,000 to 1 in 1 million T cells, about 10x per clonotype. TCRdb keeps only in-frame clones here, not all; method: immunoSEQ multiplex PCR. The sample holds fewer than 100,000 clones; around 83% are singletons and the top ten take less than 6.5%. This specimen was PBMCs, taken before ibrutinib treatment. This clonotype originated in a human donor with chronic lymphocytic leukemia. J is TRBJ1-5 and V is TRBV4-1; no reliable D call. In nucleotides, the CDR3 is TGCGCCAGCAGCCAAGAGTGGAATCAGCCCCAGCATTTT. Amino acid sequence: CASSQEWNQPQHF.